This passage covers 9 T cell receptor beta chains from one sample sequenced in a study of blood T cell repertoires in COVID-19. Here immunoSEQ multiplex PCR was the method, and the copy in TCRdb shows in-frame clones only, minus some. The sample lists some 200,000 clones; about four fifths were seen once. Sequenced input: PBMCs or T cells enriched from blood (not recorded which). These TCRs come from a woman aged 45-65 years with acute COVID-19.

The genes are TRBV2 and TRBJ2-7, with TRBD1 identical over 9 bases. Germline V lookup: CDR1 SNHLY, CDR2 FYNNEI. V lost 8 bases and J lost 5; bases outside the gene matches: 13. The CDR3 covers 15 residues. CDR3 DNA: TGTGCCAGCTCGCACAACCCGGGACAGGGCCACGAGCAGTACTTC. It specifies CASSHNPGQGHEQYF.

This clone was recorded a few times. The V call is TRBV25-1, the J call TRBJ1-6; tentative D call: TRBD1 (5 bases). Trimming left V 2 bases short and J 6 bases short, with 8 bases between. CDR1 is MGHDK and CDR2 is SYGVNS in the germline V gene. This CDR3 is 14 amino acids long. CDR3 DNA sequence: TGTGCCAGCAGTGAAGTTAGGGGTAATTCACCCCTCCACTTT. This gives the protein CASSEVRGNSPLHF.

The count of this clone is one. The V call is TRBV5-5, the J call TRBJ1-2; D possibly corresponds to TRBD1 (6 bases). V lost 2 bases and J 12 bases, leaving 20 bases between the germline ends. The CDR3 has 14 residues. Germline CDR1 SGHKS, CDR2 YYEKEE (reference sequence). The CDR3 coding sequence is TGTGCCAGCAGCTTTGGTCTATTTATGGCAGGGGACACCTTC. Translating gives CASSFGLFMAGDTF.

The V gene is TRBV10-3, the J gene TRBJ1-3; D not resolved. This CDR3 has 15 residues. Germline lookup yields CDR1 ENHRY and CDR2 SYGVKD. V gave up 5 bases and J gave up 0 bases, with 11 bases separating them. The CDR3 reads CAISPDGSSGNTIYF. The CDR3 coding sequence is TGTGCCATCAGTCCGGACGGGAGCTCTGGAAACACCATATATTTT.

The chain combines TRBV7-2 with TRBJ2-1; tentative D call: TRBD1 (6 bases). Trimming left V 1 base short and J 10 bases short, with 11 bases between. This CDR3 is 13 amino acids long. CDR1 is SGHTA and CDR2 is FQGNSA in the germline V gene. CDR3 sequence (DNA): TGTGCCAGCAGCTTAGGGACAGTGGGAGAGCAGTTCTTC. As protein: CASSLGTVGEQFF.

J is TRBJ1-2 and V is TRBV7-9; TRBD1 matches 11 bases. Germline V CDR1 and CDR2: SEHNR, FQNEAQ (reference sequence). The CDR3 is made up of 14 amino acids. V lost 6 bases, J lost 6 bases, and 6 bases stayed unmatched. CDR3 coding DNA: TGTGCCAGCAGTTACGGGACAGGGGGAGATGGCTACACCTTC. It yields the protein CASSYGTGGDGYTF.

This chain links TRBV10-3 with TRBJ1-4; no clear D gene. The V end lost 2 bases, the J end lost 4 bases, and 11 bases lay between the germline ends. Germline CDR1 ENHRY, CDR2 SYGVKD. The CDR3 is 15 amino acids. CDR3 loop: CAISEGVTLNEKLFF. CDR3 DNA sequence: TGTGCCATCAGTGAGGGAGTAACCCTTAATGAAAAACTGTTTTTT.

CDR3 nucleotides: TGCGCCAGCAGCCAAGAGTTTAGTGGTGAAAAACTGTTTTTT. As protein: CASSQEFSGEKLFF. This chain joins TRBV4-3 and TRBJ1-4; D not resolved. There are 14 residues in the CDR3. In germline, CDR1 is LGHNA, CDR2 YSLEER. V lost 0 bases and J lost 7, with 9 bases in between.

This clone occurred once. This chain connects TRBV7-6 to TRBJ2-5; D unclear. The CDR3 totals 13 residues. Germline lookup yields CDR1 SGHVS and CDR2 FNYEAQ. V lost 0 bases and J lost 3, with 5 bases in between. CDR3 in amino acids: CASSLAVEETQYF. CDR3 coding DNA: TGTGCCAGCAGCTTAGCAGTAGAAGAGACCCAGTACTTC.